This T cell receptor beta chain came from a study of cytomegalovirus exposure and HLA in healthy donors. Vbeta (60) and Jbeta (13) primers were used in the PCR. Data came from immunoSEQ multiplex PCR; TCRdb stores just in-frame clones and leaves some out. The sample yields around 170,000 clones, over 80% seen once. This clonotype originated in a woman aged 18 to 35 in good health and CMV-seronegative. Sequencing was performed on PBMCs.

CDR3 residues: CASSEDSSNQPQHF. The CDR3 region has the DNA TGCGCCAGCAGCGAAGACAGTAGCAATCAGCCCCAGCATTTT. The chain carries TRBV5-1 and TRBJ1-5; D might be TRBD1 (5 bases). With 4 bases removed from V and 0 bases from J, the gap between germline ends came to 8 bases. The germline gives CDR1 SGHRS, CDR2 YFSETQ. CDR3 length equals 14 residues.